A selection of T cell receptor beta chains follows, all from one sample in a study of cytomegalovirus exposure and HLA in healthy donors. Profiled with immunoSEQ multiplex PCR; TCRdb holds only in-frame clones, not every one. The table includes approximately 76,000 clones, 90% to 95% detected once. Sequencing input: PBMCs. Source of these receptors: a woman aged 18 to 35 in good health and CMV-seronegative. The CDR3 runs from the conserved cysteine through the conserved F or W. The order of the fields is clone size, D gene, V gene, J gene, CDR3 DNA, CDR3 protein. The D gene is left open where the match is weak. Where a row states a size, it is once, few, many or the class of an expanded clone; other rows omit it.

abundance: -; d_gene: -; v_gene: TRBV5-4; j_gene: TRBJ2-7; CDR3nt: TGTGCCAGCAGCTTGTTAGAGTCCTACGAGCAGTACTTC; CDR3aa: CASSLLESYEQYF
abundance: -; d_gene: -; v_gene: TRBV30; j_gene: TRBJ1-2; CDR3nt: TGTGCCTGGAGTGTAAGGGAAACTATGGGGAGGGATGGCTACACCTTC; CDR3aa: CAWSVRETMGRDGYTF
abundance: -; d_gene: -; v_gene: TRBV12-5; j_gene: TRBJ1-1; CDR3nt: TGTGCTAGTGGGGGATGGGGACTCACAGGATTCTTT; CDR3aa: CASGGWGLTGFF
abundance: -; d_gene: TRBD2; v_gene: TRBV19; j_gene: TRBJ2-3; CDR3nt: TGTGCCAGTAGTTTACTAACTAGCGGGAGCACAGATACGCAGTATTTT; CDR3aa: CASSLLTSGSTDTQYF
abundance: -; d_gene: -; v_gene: TRBV4-2; j_gene: TRBJ2-5; CDR3nt: TGTGCCAGCAGCCAAGATTCCGGTTCCGGGGTTGAGACCCAGTACTTC; CDR3aa: CASSQDSGSGVETQYF
abundance: once; d_gene: -; v_gene: TRBV18; j_gene: TRBJ2-2; CDR3nt: TGTGCCAGCTCACCACCCGACACCACCGGGGAGCTGTTTTTT; CDR3aa: CASSPPDTTGELFF
abundance: -; d_gene: TRBD2; v_gene: TRBV7-2; j_gene: TRBJ2-2; CDR3nt: TGTGCCAGCAGCCAGGGACTAGCGGGGCCGAGGACCGGGGAGCTGTTTTTT; CDR3aa: CASSQGLAGPRTGELFF
abundance: -; d_gene: -; v_gene: TRBV23-1; j_gene: TRBJ1-5; CDR3nt: TGCGCCAGCAGTCAATGGGCAGGCTGGCAGCCCCAGCATTTT; CDR3aa: CASSQWAGWQPQHF
abundance: -; d_gene: TRBD2; v_gene: TRBV2; j_gene: TRBJ2-3; CDR3nt: TGTGCCAGCAGTGACGCTAGCGGGGGGGCAACAGATACGCAGTATTTT; CDR3aa: CASSDASGGATDTQYF
abundance: -; d_gene: -; v_gene: TRBV5-1; j_gene: TRBJ1-4; CDR3nt: TGCGCCAGCAGCTTGGATAGAGGCGAAAAACTGTTTTTT; CDR3aa: CASSLDRGEKLFF
abundance: -; d_gene: -; v_gene: TRBV28; j_gene: TRBJ2-3; CDR3nt: TGTGCCAGCAGTTTAATTGGTCCAGTAACAGATACGCAGTATTTT; CDR3aa: CASSLIGPVTDTQYF
abundance: -; d_gene: TRBD2; v_gene: TRBV2; j_gene: TRBJ2-7; CDR3nt: TGTGCCATATCAAAGCGGGGGGGCGCCTACGAGCAGTACTTC; CDR3aa: CAISKRGGAYEQYF
abundance: -; d_gene: -; v_gene: TRBV2; j_gene: TRBJ1-2; CDR3nt: TGTGCCAGCAGTGAAGCGGGAAGGGCAGGGGCTGGTGGCTACACCTTC; CDR3aa: CASSEAGRAGAGGYTF
abundance: once; d_gene: -; v_gene: TRBV5-1; j_gene: TRBJ1-5; CDR3nt: TGCGCCAGCAGCCGAATGGGAGATCAGCCCCAGCATTTT; CDR3aa: CASSRMGDQPQHF
abundance: -; d_gene: -; v_gene: TRBV7-9; j_gene: TRBJ1-4; CDR3nt: TGTGCCAGCAGCTCGCCCCTCGGGGGTCAGGGCCATGAAAAACTGTTTTTT; CDR3aa: CASSSPLGGQGHEKLFF
abundance: -; d_gene: TRBD2; v_gene: TRBV19; j_gene: TRBJ2-7; CDR3nt: TGTGCCAGTAGTGTCAGCGGGAGGGCCTACGAGCAGTACTTC; CDR3aa: CASSVSGRAYEQYF
abundance: -; d_gene: -; v_gene: TRBV30; j_gene: TRBJ2-7; CDR3nt: TGTGCCTGGAGTCTAAACAGGGATATGAACGAGCAGTACTTC; CDR3aa: CAWSLNRDMNEQYF
abundance: -; d_gene: -; v_gene: TRBV6-6; j_gene: TRBJ2-1; CDR3nt: TGTGCCAGCAGTAACAGGGATTGGAATGAGCAGTTCTTC; CDR3aa: CASSNRDWNEQFF
abundance: once; d_gene: -; v_gene: TRBV19; j_gene: TRBJ1-1; CDR3nt: TGTGCCAGTAGTATGGGAGGGACTGAAGCTTTCTTT; CDR3aa: CASSMGGTEAFF
abundance: -; d_gene: TRBD1; v_gene: TRBV5-1; j_gene: TRBJ2-7; CDR3nt: TGCGCCAGCAGCTTTACAGGGGGCTACGAGCAGTACTTC; CDR3aa: CASSFTGGYEQYF
abundance: -; d_gene: -; v_gene: TRBV20-1; j_gene: TRBJ2-5; CDR3nt: TGCAGTGCTAGTTGGCGGGAGACCCAGTACTTC; CDR3aa: CSASWRETQYF
abundance: -; d_gene: TRBD1; v_gene: TRBV9; j_gene: TRBJ1-1; CDR3nt: TGTGCCAGCAGCGTAGAGGGACAGGGGACTGAAGCTTTCTTT; CDR3aa: CASSVEGQGTEAFF